The 9 T cell receptor beta chains given below trace back to one sample, sequenced in a study of type 1 regulatory T cells. Study conclusions and caveats: Type 1 regulatory T cells had a more restricted TCR repertoire than non-type 1 regulatory T cells.

TCRdb ran MiXCR on the reads and lists one entry per CDR3 protein. The repertoire holds around 5,000 distinct CDR3 sequences, with 20% to 30% as singletons. No antigen has been identified for these receptors. The source material was cultured type 1 regulatory T (Tr1) cells, either the whole culture or a sorted fraction (not recorded which). The receptors derive from a human donor in good health.

This clonotype was picked up a small number of times. This chain uses TRBV3-1 with TRBJ2-1; TRBD2 might be the D (6 bases). Trimming removed 4 bases from V and 6 bases from J, with 13 bases in between. The CDR3 spans 14 residues. CDR1 LGHDT and CDR2 YNNKEL come from the germline V gene (reference sequence). CDR3 amino acids: CASSRWETSNEQFF. In DNA form, the CDR3 reads TGTGCCAGCAGCCGCTGGGAGACTAGCAATGAGCAGTTCTTC.

A remark on this clonotype: The junction and the germline gene differ at one end; a read error may be behind it. This rearrangement joins TRBV11-2 to TRBJ2-3; no clear D. Per the germline V gene, CDR1 is SGHAT and CDR2 is FQNNGV. CDR3 size: 12 residues. CDR3 sequence: CASSLGPIGSHF. CDR3 sequence (DNA): TGTGCCAGCAGCTTAGGCCCAATCGGCTCCCATTTT.

The genes are TRBV6-1 and TRBJ2-1, with a possible D match to TRBD2 (6 bases). The V gene lost 5 bases and the J gene lost 2 bases, with 16 bases spanning the gap. The germline gives CDR1 MNHNS, CDR2 SASEGT. There are 16 residues in the CDR3. CDR3 region: CASSRRGRGTYNEQFF. The CDR3, as DNA: TGTGCCAGCAGTCGCAGAGGTCGGGGGACCTACAATGAGCAGTTCTTC.

This clonotype qualifies as medium-sized. The chain combines TRBV5-1 with TRBJ2-7; TRBD1 aligns across 9 bases. V trimming: 4 bases; J trimming: 4 bases; junction bases outside the gene matches: 9. The CDR3 covers 15 residues. CDR1 is SGHRS and CDR2 is YFSETQ in the germline V gene. The DNA for the CDR3 is TGCGCCAGCAGCCTATGGACAGGGGATCAATACGAGCAGTACTTC. This sequence encodes CASSLWTGDQYEQYF.

This clonotype has a handful of counts. The rearrangement joins TRBV12-3 or TRBV12-4 to TRBJ1-1, with D perhaps matching TRBD1 (5 bases). The CDR3 contains 13 residues. The ends were cut back, 6 bases at V and 9 bases at J, with 17 bases in the middle. CDR3 in amino acids: CASRFGGGSKAFF. The CDR3 DNA reads as TGTGCCAGCAGATTCGGGGGAGGCAGCAAAGCTTTCTTT.

This clonotype was counted only a few times. The V and J genes are TRBV19 and TRBJ1-2; 9 bases are a match to TRBD1. Germline trimming cut 3 bases from V and 0 bases from J; bases unmatched to any gene: 5. This CDR3 is built from 16 residues. Germline assignment: CDR1 LNHDA and CDR2 SQIVND (reference sequence). CDR3 sequence reads: CASSMLTGGANYGYTF. The CDR3 region has the DNA TGTGCCAGTAGTATGTTAACAGGGGGCGCTAACTATGGCTACACCTTC.

The rearrangement links TRBV20-1 to TRBJ2-7; TRBD2 agrees at 8 bases. The length of the CDR3 is 14 residues. V dropped 2 bases and J dropped 7; count of bases not matched to a gene: 10. CDR1 DFQATT and CDR2 SNEGSKA come from the germline V gene (reference sequence). As DNA, the CDR3 is TGCAGTGCTAGAATCCCGGGGGGGCCGGAGGAGCAGTACTTC. Protein: CSARIPGGPEEQYF.

The V call is TRBV3-1, the J call TRBJ1-3; a weak D match, TRBD1 (5 bases). This CDR3 region has 16 residues. The V and J ends lost 1 base and 0 bases respectively, with 10 bases between them. CDR1 LGHDT and CDR2 YNNKEL come from the germline V gene (reference sequence). CDR3 bases: TGTGCCAGCAGCCAAGGACAGTCTCTCTCTGGAAACACCATATATTTT. Translation: CASSQGQSLSGNTIYF.

This clonotype is termed medium-sized. The genes are TRBV12-3 or TRBV12-4 and TRBJ1-1, with D unresolved. The length of the CDR3 is 13 residues. V dropped 3 bases and J dropped 3 bases, with 8 bases sitting between them. Written as DNA, the CDR3 is TGTGCCAGCAGTTTGTTAAGGGACACTGAAGCTTTCTTT. Translating gives CASSLLRDTEAFF.